The clone carrying this T cell receptor (beta chain) is judged medium-sized. No antigen is known for it. This specimen comes from a study of CD8 T cells in ankylosing spondylitis. Study-level findings and limits: Enrichment of disease-linked clones was reportedly significant in matched ankylosing spondylitis synovial fluid.

This CDR3 has 15 amino acids. CDR1 is MDHEN and CDR2 is SYDVKM in the germline V gene. V gave up 4 bases and J gave up 5 bases; unmatched junction bases: 8. TCRdb redid the calling of the 5' RACE reads with MiXCR, one entry per CDR3 protein. The top ten clones hold less than 15% of a sample with just over 350,000 distinct CDR3 sequences, more than 20% of them seen once. The receptor was isolated from a male donor with ankylosing spondylitis or in good health (not recorded which). The material sequenced was blood, either unsorted or a sorted T cell fraction (not recorded which). The chain employs TRBV28 and TRBJ1-1; TRBD1 matches at 9 bases. CDR3 bases: TGTGCCAGCAGTTCCCGGGACAGGGAGTTGACTGAAGCTTTCTTT. Translating gives CASSSRDRELTEAFF.